This paragraph reports one T cell receptor (beta chain). This record comes from a study of blood T cell repertoires in COVID-19. For the study at large: Collection of acute and convalescent COVID-19 samples took place in the United States, Italy and Spain.

Generated by immunoSEQ multiplex PCR, the TCRdb table keeps only in-frame clones and is missing some. The repertoire holds about half a million clones, with over 75% as singletons. The receptor was derived from a human donor in a cohort sampled during active COVID-19. The specimen sequenced was peripheral blood.

CDR3 bases: TGTGCCAGCAGTTACGCTCTAGCGGGAGGGCAAGAGACCCAGTACTTC. Translation gives CASSYALAGGQETQYF. This chain uses TRBV6-2 or TRBV6-3 with TRBJ2-5, with 12 bases aligning to TRBD2. The junction had 3 bases not matched to a gene; V was cut back by 2 bases and J by 2 bases. This CDR3 has 16 amino acids. Germline V gene data show CDR1 as MNHEY and CDR2 as SVGEGT.